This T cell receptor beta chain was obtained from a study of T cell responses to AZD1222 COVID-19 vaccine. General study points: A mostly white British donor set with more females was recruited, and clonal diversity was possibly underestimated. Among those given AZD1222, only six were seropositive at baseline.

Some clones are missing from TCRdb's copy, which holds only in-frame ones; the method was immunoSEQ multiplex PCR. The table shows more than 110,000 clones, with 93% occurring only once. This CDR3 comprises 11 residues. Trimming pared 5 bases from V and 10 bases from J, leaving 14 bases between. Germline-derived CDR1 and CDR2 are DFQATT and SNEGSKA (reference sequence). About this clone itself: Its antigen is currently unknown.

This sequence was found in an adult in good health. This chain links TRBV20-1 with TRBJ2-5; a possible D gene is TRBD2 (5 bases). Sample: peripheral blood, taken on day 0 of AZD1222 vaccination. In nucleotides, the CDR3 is TGCAGTGCTCGGGGAACCTGGGACCAGTACTTC. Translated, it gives CSARGTWDQYF.